This TCR beta chain was captured in a study of T cells after yellow fever vaccination. Study information: Fractions with few cells were prepared using SMART-Seq v4 Ultra Low Input. Findings and limits, study-wide: Though weaker, the secondary response peaked faster, on day 5 versus 15. Overall, a small share of clonotypes was seen in both CD4 and CD8 compartments. Abundant contaminating clonotypes from the bulk population could appear in FACS-sorted repertoires.

This CDR3 is built from 15 residues. Per germline, CDR1 KGHSH and CDR2 LQKENI. V was pared by 0 bases and J by 4 bases, with 10 bases between. Notes on this clonotype: Its cognate antigen is unknown.

From the 5' RACE reads, TCRdb called clonotypes with MiXCR, one entry per CDR3 protein. The data hold approximately 330,000 distinct CDR3 sequences, with approximately 13% observed a single time. The chain links TRBV18 to TRBJ1-5, with D maybe TRBD1 (6 bases). This sample comprised CD4+ T cells sorted from PBMCs, obtained 15 days after the yellow fever booster vaccination. The TCR was taken from a man between 18 and 35 years old who received the YFV17D yellow fever vaccine. The CDR3, as DNA: TGTGCCAGCTCACCACCTAACAGGGTAAATCAGCCCCAGCATTTT. Its translation is CASSPPNRVNQPQHF. The variable domain in full, completed from reference TRBV18 and TRBJ1-5, reads NAGVMQNPRHLVRRRGQEARLRCSPMKGHSHVYWYRQLPEEGLKFMVYLQKENIIDESGMPKERFSAEFPKEGPSILRIQQVVRGDSAAYFCASSPPNRVNQPQHFGDGTRLSIL.